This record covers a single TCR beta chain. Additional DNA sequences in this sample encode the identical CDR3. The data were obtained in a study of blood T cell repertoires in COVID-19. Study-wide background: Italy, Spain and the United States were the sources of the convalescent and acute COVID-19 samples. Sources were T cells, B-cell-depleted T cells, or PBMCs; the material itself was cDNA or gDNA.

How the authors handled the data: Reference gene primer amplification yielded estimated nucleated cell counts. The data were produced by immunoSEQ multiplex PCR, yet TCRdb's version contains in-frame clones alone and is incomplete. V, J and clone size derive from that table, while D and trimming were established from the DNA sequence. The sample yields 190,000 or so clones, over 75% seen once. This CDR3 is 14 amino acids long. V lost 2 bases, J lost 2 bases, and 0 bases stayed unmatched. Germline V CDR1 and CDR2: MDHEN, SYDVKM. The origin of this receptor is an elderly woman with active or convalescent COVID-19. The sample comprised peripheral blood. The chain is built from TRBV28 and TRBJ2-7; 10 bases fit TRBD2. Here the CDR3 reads CASSLLAGAYEQYF. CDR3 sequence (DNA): TGTGCCAGCAGTTTACTAGCGGGGGCCTACGAGCAGTACTTC. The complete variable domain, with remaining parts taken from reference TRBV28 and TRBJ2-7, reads DVKVTQSSRYLVKRTGEKVFLECVQDMDHENMFWYRQDPGLGLRLIYFSYDVKMKEKGDIPEGYSVSREKKERFSLILESASTNQTSMYLCASSLLAGAYEQYFGPGTRLTVT.